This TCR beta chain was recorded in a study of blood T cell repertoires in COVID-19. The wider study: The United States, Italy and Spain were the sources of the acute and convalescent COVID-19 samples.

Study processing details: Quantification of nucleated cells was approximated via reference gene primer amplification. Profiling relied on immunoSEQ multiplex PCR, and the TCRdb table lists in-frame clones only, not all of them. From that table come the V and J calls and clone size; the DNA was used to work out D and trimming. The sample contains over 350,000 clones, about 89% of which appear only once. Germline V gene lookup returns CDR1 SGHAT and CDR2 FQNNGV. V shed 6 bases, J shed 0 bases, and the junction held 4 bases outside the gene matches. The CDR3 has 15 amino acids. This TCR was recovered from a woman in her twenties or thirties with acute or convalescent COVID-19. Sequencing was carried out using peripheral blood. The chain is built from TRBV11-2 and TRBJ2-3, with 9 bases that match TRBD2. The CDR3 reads CASRSSGDSTDTQYF. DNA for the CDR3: TGTGCCAGCAGATCTAGCGGGGACAGCACAGATACGCAGTATTTT.